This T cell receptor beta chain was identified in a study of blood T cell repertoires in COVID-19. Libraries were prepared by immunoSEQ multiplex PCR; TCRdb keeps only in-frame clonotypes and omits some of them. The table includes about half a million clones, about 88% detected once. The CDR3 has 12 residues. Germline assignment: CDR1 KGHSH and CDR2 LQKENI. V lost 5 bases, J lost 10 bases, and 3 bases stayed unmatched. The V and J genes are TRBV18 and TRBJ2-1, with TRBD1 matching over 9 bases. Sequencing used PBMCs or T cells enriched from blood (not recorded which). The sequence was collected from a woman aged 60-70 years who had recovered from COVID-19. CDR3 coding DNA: TGTGCCAGCTCAGGGGACAGGGTCGAGCAGTTCTTC. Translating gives CASSGDRVEQFF.